These 18 T cell receptor beta chains were sequenced from one sample in a study of T cells after yellow fever vaccination. TCRdb redid the calling of the 5' RACE reads with MiXCR, one entry per CDR3 protein. The repertoire has about 550,000 distinct CDR3 sequences, 15% to 20% of them found once; the top ten carry approximately 15%. The specimen comprised PBMCs, sampled 15 days after the yellow fever booster vaccination. The origin of the receptors is a man aged 25-45 years who received the YFV17D yellow fever vaccine.

This clonotype was seen only a few times. This chain connects TRBV5-6 to TRBJ2-1; weak D call: TRBD2 (5 bases). V lost 4 bases, J lost 5 bases, and 19 bases lay in between. CDR1 is SGHDT and CDR2 is YYEEEE in the germline V gene. This CDR3 is built from 16 residues. Here the CDR3 DNA reads TGTGCCAGCAGCCTCGTGGGGAGCGGATTAAACAATGAGCAGTTCTTC. It yields the protein CASSLVGSGLNNEQFF.

The table lists this clonotype with a few counts. The chain is built from TRBV10-3 and TRBJ2-3; D unclear. CDR3 length: 16 residues. V lost 0 bases to trimming and J lost 2 bases, with 12 bases between them. The germline V gene has CDR1 ENHRY and CDR2 SYGVKD. The CDR3 spells CAISESRQKATDTQYF. CDR3 sequence (DNA): TGTGCCATCAGTGAGTCCAGGCAAAAGGCCACAGATACGCAGTATTTT.

This clonotype has just a few counts. The rearrangement uses TRBV6-2 or TRBV6-3 and TRBJ2-5, with 8 bases identical to TRBD2. Trimming at V came to 8 bases and at J to 4 bases, leaving 6 bases not matched to a gene. CDR3 size: 13 residues. Germline CDR1 reads MNHEY; CDR2 reads SVGEGT. CDR3 sequence (DNA): TGTGCCAGCGGATTTCTAGCGGGAGAGACCCAGTACTTC. It encodes CASGFLAGETQYF.

The V and J genes are TRBV7-9 and TRBJ1-5; D ambiguous. Trimming left V 4 bases short and J 11 bases short, with 6 bases between. CDR1 and CDR2 (germline): SEHNR, FQNEAQ (reference sequence). This CDR3 comprises 10 residues. The CDR3 coding sequence is TGTGCCAGCAGCTATGTTTCCCAGCATTTT. It encodes CASSYVSQHF.

This clonotype came up a few times. The chain joins TRBV12-3 or TRBV12-4 to TRBJ2-7; 8 positions agree with TRBD2. The CDR3 runs 17 residues. J lost 0 bases, V lost 6 bases, and 13 bases had no gene match. The DNA for the CDR3 is TGTGCCAGCAGATTCAATAGCGGGACCCTTCGCTCCTACGAGCAGTACTTC. Translated: CASRFNSGTLRSYEQYF.

V usage is TRBV7-2 and J usage is TRBJ2-7; possible D gene TRBD2, 6 bases. The germline V gene encodes CDR1 SGHTA and CDR2 FQGNSA. The CDR3 extends over 15 amino acids. Trimming removed 1 base from V and 2 bases from J, with 12 bases in between. CDR3 in amino acids: CASSLEPGEAYEQYF. The CDR3 coding sequence is TGTGCCAGCAGCTTAGAACCGGGAGAGGCCTACGAGCAGTACTTC.

This chain links TRBV9 with TRBJ2-1; D ambiguous. Per the germline V gene, CDR1 is SGDLS and CDR2 is YYNGEE. V was cut by 0 bases and J by 5 bases, with 12 bases left in between. CDR3 size: 15 residues. As DNA, the CDR3 is TGTGCCAGCAGCGTAGAGCCCGGGTCCAACAATGAGCAGTTCTTC. This gives the protein CASSVEPGSNNEQFF.

The V and J genes are TRBV12-3 or TRBV12-4 and TRBJ2-7; TRBD1 might be the D (5 bases). The V end lost 3 bases, the J end lost 3 bases, and 9 bases lay between the germline ends. CDR3 length: 13 residues. For the CDR3, the DNA is TGTGCCAGCAGTTTGACAGCCGGCTACGAGCAGTACTTC. Protein product: CASSLTAGYEQYF.

The gene calls are TRBV12-3 or TRBV12-4 and TRBJ1-5; D is undetermined. The CDR3 contains 15 residues. The V gene lost 7 bases and the J gene lost 1 base, with 14 bases spanning the gap. The chain's CDR3 is CASTEEGGSNQPQHF. CDR3 coding DNA: TGTGCCAGCACCGAGGAAGGAGGCAGCAATCAGCCCCAGCATTTT.

The chain links TRBV6-1 to TRBJ2-1; D ambiguous. The CDR3 covers 14 residues. Germline V CDR1 and CDR2: MNHNS, SASEGT. V was trimmed by 1 base and J by 4 bases, leaving 8 bases between them. The CDR3 here is CASSEGNRYNEQFF. The CDR3 region has the DNA TGTGCCAGCAGTGAAGGGAATAGGTACAATGAGCAGTTCTTC.

This clonotype turned up a few times. This chain connects TRBV7-2 to TRBJ2-1; no definite D call. This CDR3 is built from 13 residues. Germline V gives CDR1 SGHTA, CDR2 FQGNSA. V was shortened by 4 bases and J by 7 bases, with 11 bases between the two germline ends. The CDR3 bases are TGTGCCAGCAGCTCGATGATACAGAATGAGCAGTTCTTC. This sequence encodes CASSSMIQNEQFF.

This clonotype has only a few counts. The rearrangement joins TRBV28 to TRBJ2-1; TRBD2 might be the D (6 bases). Trimming took 7 bases from V and 6 from J, leaving 22 bases between them. This CDR3 is 16 amino acids long. The V gene's germline CDR1 is MDHEN and CDR2 SYDVKM. The CDR3 DNA is TGTGCCAGCACCTTAGGTGGTAGCGGATTACCCAATGAGCAGTTCTTC. This encodes CASTLGGSGLPNEQFF.

This clonotype was observed a few times. This chain links TRBV5-1 with TRBJ2-1, with D perhaps matching TRBD1 or TRBD2 (6 bases each). This CDR3 is built from 15 residues. Between the trimmed V and J ends, which lost 7 bases and 3 bases, there was a span of 17 bases. Germline CDR1 and CDR2: SGHRS and YFSETQ. The CDR3 bases are TGCGCCAGCGTTGAGGGGGGCCAGGGCTACAATGAGCAGTTCTTC. It yields the protein CASVEGGQGYNEQFF.

Concerning this clonotype: A junction end diverges from the germline sequence, so it may reflect a read error. The V gene is TRBV7-7, the J gene TRBJ2-5, with D unclear. The CDR3 length is 14 residues. CDR1 and CDR2 (germline): SSHAT, FNYEAQ (reference sequence). The CDR3 nucleotides are TGTGCTAGCAGCTTAGATGGGCTTCGAGAGACCCAGTACTTC. Protein product: CASSLDGLRETQYF.

This clonotype was observed a handful of times. The V and J genes are TRBV29-1 and TRBJ2-7; the D is unclear. Trimming cost V 7 bases and J 0 bases, with 13 bases left between them. There are 13 residues in the CDR3. Germline loops: CDR1 SQVTM, CDR2 ANQGSEA. As DNA, the CDR3 is TGCAGCGCTAGGGATTACAGCTCCTACGAGCAGTACTTC. Translated, it gives CSARDYSSYEQYF.

This rearrangement joins TRBV20-1 to TRBJ2-7, with D possibly matching TRBD1 (5 bases). V was shortened by 3 bases and J by 2 bases, with 8 bases between the two germline ends. Germline loops: CDR1 DFQATT, CDR2 SNEGSKA (reference sequence). The CDR3 covers 12 residues. CDR3 DNA: TGCAGTGCTAGGACGACAGCCTACGAGCAGTACTTC. This sequence encodes CSARTTAYEQYF.

The count of this clonotype is one. V gene TRBV6-4 combines with J gene TRBJ2-4; 7 bases are a match to TRBD1. The germline gives CDR1 MRHNA, CDR2 SNTAGT. This CDR3 region has 17 residues. V gave up 4 bases and J gave up 0 bases; unmatched junction bases: 9. Here the CDR3 DNA reads TGTGCCAGCAGTGTGCTAGGGGGCGATTTAGCCAAAAACATTCAGTACTTC. Translated, it gives CASSVLGGDLAKNIQYF.

This clonotype was seen a handful of times. This rearrangement joins TRBV6-5 to TRBJ1-5; D is ambiguous. Trimming took off 4 bases at V and 1 base at J, with 8 bases between the two ends. The CDR3 spans 14 residues. CDR1 MNHEY and CDR2 SVGAGI come from the germline V gene. CDR3 bases: TGTGCCAGCAGTTCAGGCCGGAGCAATCAGCCCCAGCATTTT. It encodes CASSSGRSNQPQHF.